The sequence of this T cell receptor beta chain was determined in a study of shared clonotypes between healthy human individuals. Comments on this clone: Its antigen is as yet unknown.

The CDR3 spans 15 residues. V lost 4 bases and J lost 8; bases outside the gene matches: 7. CDR1 SGDLS and CDR2 YYNGEE come from the germline V gene. The genomic DNA of each subset was split evenly across several immunoSEQ plates. In replicate PCRs of sorted subsets, around 200 ng DNA, tens of thousands of T cell genomes, was used. Libraries were prepared by immunoSEQ multiplex PCR; TCRdb keeps only in-frame clonotypes and omits some of them. Found here are about 2,500,000 clones, approximately 90% of them singletons; the top ten hold over 0.12%. Both subsets, CD45RA+ naive and CD45RA-negative memory, were split from the CD4+ cells. Notes on the study in general: Generation probability values for non-shared clonotypes were lower than those for clonotypes shared by all four donors.

Sequencing was performed on naive CD4+ T cells sorted from blood. The sample's subset: CD45RA+ positively selected. The origin of this receptor is a young man in good health. V is TRBV9 and J is TRBJ2-1; 12 positions match TRBD2. This CDR3 reads CASSTTSGSVYEQFF. The CDR3 bases are TGTGCCAGCAGCACGACTAGCGGGAGCGTATATGAGCAGTTCTTC.